One and the same sample provided the 2 T cell receptor beta chains below, sequenced in a study of response to subunit inactivated influenza vaccine. TCRdb re-analysed the RT-PCR reads in MiXCR, keeping a single row per CDR3 protein. The data contain 650,000 to 800,000 distinct CDR3 sequences, about 14% of them singletons. This specimen consisted of PBMCs from blood, obtained around 14 days before vaccination. These receptors all come from a man between 50 and 59 years old who received an inactivated influenza vaccine.

This chain uses TRBV4-2 with TRBJ2-2; maybe TRBD2 (7 bases). Trimming shortened V by 0 bases and J by 11 bases, and 16 bases separated the two germline ends. This CDR3 comprises 15 residues. Per germline, CDR1 LGHNA and CDR2 YNFKEQ. CDR3 amino acids: CASSQDSGGGGELFF. In nucleotides, the CDR3 is TGTGCCAGCAGCCAAGATTCGGGGGGCGGGGGTGAGCTGTTTTTT.

This clonotype was picked up many times. The V and J genes are TRBV20-1 and TRBJ1-6; unclear D gene. With 4 bases removed from V and 8 bases from J, the gap between germline ends came to 12 bases. The CDR3 runs to 13 residues. CDR1 and CDR2 from the germline V gene are DFQATT and SNEGSKA (reference sequence). CDR3 amino acids: CSAISASDSPLHF. DNA for the CDR3: TGCAGTGCTATATCAGCTTCGGATTCACCCCTCCACTTT.